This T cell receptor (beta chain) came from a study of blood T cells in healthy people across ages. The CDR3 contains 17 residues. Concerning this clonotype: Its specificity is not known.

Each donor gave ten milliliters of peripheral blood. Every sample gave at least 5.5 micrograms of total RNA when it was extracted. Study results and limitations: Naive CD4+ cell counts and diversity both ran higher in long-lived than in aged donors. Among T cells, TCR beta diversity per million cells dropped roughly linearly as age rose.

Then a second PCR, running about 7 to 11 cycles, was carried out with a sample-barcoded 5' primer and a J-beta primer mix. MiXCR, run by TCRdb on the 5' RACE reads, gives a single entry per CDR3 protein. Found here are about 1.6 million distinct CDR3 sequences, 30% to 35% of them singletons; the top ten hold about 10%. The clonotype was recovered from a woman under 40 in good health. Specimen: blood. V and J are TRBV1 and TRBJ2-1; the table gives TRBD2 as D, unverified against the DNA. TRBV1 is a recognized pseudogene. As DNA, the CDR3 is TGCACCAGCAGTTCCACAACAATAGCGGGAGGTCACAATGAGCAGTTCTTC. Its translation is CTSSSTTIAGGHNEQFF.